Described below is a single T cell receptor (beta chain) sequence and its context. Trimming removed 2 bases at V and 2 bases at J, with 15 bases between. Per the germline V gene, CDR1 is LNHDA and CDR2 is SQIVND (reference sequence). There are 16 residues in the CDR3. This specimen belongs to a study of cytomegalovirus exposure and HLA in healthy donors. For the study at large: Early released data had around 89 million unique TCRs, all coming from HLA-typed donors.

This PCR relied on a set of 60 Vbeta primers and 13 Jbeta primers. TCRdb's copy holds only in-frame clones and misses some; the assay was immunoSEQ multiplex PCR. The sample has 150,000 to 200,000 clones; roughly 65% are singletons. V gene TRBV19 combines with J gene TRBJ2-5; possibly TRBD2 for D (6 bases). The clonotype originates from a woman aged 18-29 years in good health and CMV-seropositive. Specimen: PBMCs. In DNA form, the CDR3 reads TGTGCCAGTAGTATACTAGGACTAAGCGTACAAGAGACCCAGTACTTC. This gives the protein CASSILGLSVQETQYF.